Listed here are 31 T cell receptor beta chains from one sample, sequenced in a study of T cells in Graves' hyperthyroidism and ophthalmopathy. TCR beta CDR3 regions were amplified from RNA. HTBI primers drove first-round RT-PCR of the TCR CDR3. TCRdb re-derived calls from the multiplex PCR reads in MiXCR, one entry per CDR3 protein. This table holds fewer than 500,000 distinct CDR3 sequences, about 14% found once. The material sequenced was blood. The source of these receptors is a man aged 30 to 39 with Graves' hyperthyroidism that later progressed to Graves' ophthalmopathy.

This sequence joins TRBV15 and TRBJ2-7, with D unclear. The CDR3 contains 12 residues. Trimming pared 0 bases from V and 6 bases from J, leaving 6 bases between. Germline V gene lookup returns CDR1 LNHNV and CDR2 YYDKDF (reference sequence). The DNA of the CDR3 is TGTGCCACCAGCAGAGACGGGTTCGAGCAGTACTTC. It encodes CATSRDGFEQYF. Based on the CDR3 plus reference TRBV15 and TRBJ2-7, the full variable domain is DAMVIQNPRYQVTQFGKPVTLSCSQTLNHNVMYWYQQKSSQAPKLLFHYYDKDFNNEADTPDNFQSRRPNTSFCFLDIRSPGLGDTAMYLCATSRDGFEQYFGPGTRLTVT.

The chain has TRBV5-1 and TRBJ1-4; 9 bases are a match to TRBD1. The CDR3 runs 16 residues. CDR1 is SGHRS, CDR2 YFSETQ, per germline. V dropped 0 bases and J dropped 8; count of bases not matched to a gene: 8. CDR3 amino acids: CASSLATGTGREKLFF. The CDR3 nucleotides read TGCGCCAGCAGCTTGGCCACCGGGACAGGGAGAGAAAAACTGTTTTTT. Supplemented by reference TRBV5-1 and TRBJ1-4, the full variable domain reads KAGVTQTPRYLIKTRGQQVTLSCSPISGHRSVSWYQQTPGQGLQFLFEYFSETQRNKGNFPGRFSGRQFSNSRSEMNVSTLELGDSALYLCASSLATGTGREKLFFGSGTQLSVL.

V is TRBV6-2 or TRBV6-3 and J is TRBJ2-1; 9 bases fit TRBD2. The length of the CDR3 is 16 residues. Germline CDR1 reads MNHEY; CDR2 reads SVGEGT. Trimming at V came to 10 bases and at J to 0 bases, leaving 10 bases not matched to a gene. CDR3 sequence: CAINRQAGGSYNEQFF. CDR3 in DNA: TGTGCCATCAACCGGCAAGCGGGGGGCTCCTACAATGAGCAGTTCTTC.

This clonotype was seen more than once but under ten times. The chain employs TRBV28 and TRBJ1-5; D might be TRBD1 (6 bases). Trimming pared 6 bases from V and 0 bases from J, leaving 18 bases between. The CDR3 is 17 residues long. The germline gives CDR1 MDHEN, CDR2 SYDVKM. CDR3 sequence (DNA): TGTGCCAGCAGCCGCAATACAGGGACTGATAGCAATCAGCCCCAGCATTTT. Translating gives CASSRNTGTDSNQPQHF.

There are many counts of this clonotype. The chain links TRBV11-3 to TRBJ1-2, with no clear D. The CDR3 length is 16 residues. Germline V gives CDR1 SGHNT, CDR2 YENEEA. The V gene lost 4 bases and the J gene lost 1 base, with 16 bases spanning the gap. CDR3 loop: CASSSDLLGLNYGYTF. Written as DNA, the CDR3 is TGTGCCAGCAGCTCCGACCTACTGGGTCTTAACTATGGCTACACCTTC.

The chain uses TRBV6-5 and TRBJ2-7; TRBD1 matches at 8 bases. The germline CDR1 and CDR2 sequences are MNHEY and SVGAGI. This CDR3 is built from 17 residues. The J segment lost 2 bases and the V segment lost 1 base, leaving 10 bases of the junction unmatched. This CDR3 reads CASSYLLRDRPAYEQYF. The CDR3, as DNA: TGTGCCAGCAGTTACTTACTCCGGGACAGGCCAGCCTACGAGCAGTACTTC.

CDR3 coding DNA: TGTGCCAGCAGTTCCGAGGGGGGGACTTCCTACAATGAGCAGTTCTTC. Its translation: CASSSEGGTSYNEQFF. This rearrangement joins TRBV27 to TRBJ2-1; weak D call: TRBD2 (7 bases). V shed 4 bases and J shed 1 base, with 14 bases lying between them. In germline, CDR1 is MNHEY, CDR2 SMNVEV (reference sequence). This CDR3 has 16 residues.

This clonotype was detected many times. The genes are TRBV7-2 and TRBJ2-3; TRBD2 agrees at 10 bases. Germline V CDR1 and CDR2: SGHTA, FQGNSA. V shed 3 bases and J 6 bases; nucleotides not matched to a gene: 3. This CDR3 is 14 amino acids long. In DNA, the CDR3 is TGTGCCAGCAGCTTCAGCGGGGGGGACGATACGCAGTATTTT. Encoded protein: CASSFSGGDDTQYF.

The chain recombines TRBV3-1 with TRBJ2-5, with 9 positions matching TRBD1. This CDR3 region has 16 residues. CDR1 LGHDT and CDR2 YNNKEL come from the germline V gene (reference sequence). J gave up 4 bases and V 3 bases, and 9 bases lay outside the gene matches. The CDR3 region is CASSHYGQGLRETQYF. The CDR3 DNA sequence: TGTGCCAGCAGCCACTACGGACAGGGGCTTCGAGAGACCCAGTACTTC.

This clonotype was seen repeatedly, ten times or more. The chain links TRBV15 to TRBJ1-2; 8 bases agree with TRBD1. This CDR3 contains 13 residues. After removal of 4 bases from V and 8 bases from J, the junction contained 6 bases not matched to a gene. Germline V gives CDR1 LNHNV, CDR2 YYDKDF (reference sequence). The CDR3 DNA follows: TGTGCCACCAGCACAGGACAGGGACGCGGCTACACCTTC. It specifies CATSTGQGRGYTF.

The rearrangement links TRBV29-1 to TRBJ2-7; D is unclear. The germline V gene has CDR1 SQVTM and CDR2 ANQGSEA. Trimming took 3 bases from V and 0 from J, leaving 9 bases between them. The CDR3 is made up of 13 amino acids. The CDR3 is CSVDQVSSYEQYF. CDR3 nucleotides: TGCAGCGTTGATCAGGTTTCCTCCTACGAGCAGTACTTC.

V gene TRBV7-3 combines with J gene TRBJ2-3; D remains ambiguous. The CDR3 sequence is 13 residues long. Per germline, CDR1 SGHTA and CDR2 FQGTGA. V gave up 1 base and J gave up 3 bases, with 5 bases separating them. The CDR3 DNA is TGTGCCAGCAGCTTAATAGGAACAGATACGCAGTATTTT. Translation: CASSLIGTDTQYF.

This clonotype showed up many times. This CDR3 is CASSLEGGRDTEAFF. CDR3 bases: TGTGCCAGCAGCCTCGAGGGGGGCCGGGACACTGAAGCTTTCTTT. This chain links TRBV11-2 with TRBJ1-1; the D gene is possibly TRBD1 (6 bases). Trimming took 5 bases from V and 3 from J, leaving 16 bases between them. This CDR3 comprises 15 residues. CDR1 is SGHAT, CDR2 FQNNGV, per germline.

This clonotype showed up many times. The CDR3 nucleotides read TGTGCTAGTGGTTCAGGGCAGGGAGAGACCCAGTACTTC. It translates to CASGSGQGETQYF. This chain joins TRBV12-5 and TRBJ2-5; possibly TRBD1 for D (5 bases). V was trimmed by 4 bases and J by 4 bases, leaving 10 bases between them. CDR1 and CDR2 (germline): LGHNT, FRNRAP. The CDR3 totals 13 residues.

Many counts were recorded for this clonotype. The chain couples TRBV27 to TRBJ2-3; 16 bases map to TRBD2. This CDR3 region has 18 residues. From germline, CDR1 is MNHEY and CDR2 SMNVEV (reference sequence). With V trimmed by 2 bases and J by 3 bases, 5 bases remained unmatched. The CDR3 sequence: CASSLGGLAGGLTDTQYF. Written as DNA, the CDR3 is TGTGCCAGCAGTTTAGGGGGACTAGCGGGGGGGCTTACAGATACGCAGTATTTT.

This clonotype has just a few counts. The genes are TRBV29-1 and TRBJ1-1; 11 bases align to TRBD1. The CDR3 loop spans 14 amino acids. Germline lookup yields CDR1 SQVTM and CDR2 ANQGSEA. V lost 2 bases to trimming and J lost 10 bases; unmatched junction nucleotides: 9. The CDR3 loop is CSVELGQGASRAFF. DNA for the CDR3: TGCAGCGTTGAACTTGGACAGGGGGCTTCCCGAGCTTTCTTT.

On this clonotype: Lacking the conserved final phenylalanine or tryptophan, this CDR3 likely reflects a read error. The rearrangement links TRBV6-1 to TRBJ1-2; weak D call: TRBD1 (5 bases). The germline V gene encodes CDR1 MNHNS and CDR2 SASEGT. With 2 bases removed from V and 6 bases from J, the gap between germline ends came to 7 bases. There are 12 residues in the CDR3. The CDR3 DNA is TGTGCCAGCAGTGAACGGGGGGATGGCTACACCCTC. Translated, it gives CASSERGDGYTL.

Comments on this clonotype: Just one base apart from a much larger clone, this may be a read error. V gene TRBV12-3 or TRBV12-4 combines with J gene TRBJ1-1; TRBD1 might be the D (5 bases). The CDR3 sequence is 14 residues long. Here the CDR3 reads CASRGGTQNTKAFF. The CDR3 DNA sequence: TGTGCCAGCAGGGGGGGTACACAGAACACTAAAGCTTTCTTT.

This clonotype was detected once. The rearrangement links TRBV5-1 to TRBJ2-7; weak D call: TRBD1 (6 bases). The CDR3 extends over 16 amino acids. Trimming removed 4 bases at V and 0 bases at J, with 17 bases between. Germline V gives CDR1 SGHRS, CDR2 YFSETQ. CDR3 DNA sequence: TGCGCCAGCAGCCCCTGGGCAGGGGCCCCCTCCTACGAGCAGTACTTC. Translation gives CASSPWAGAPSYEQYF.

CDR3: CASSPGVVTDTQYF. CDR3 DNA: TGCGCCAGCAGCCCCGGAGTAGTAACAGATACGCAGTATTTT. The V gene is TRBV5-1, the J gene TRBJ2-3, with no clear D. The CDR3 is made up of 14 amino acids. Germline lookup yields CDR1 SGHRS and CDR2 YFSETQ. Deletions cut 4 bases from V and 3 bases from J, with 12 bases between.

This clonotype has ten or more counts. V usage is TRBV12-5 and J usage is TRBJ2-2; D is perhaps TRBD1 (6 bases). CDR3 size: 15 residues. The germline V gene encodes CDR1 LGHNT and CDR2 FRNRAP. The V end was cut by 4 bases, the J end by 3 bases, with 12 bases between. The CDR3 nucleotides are TGTGCTAGTGGTTACCGGGACAAGGACACCGGGGAGCTGTTTTTT. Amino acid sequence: CASGYRDKDTGELFF.

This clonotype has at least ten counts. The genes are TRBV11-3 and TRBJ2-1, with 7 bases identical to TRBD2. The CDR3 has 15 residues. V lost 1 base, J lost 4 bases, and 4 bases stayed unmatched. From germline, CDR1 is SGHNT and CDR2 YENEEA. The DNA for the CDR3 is TGTGCCAGCAGCTTAGGGACTAGGCCGTACAATGAGCAGTTCTTC. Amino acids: CASSLGTRPYNEQFF.

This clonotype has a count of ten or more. CDR3 loop: CASTRTGVQTEAFF. CDR3 DNA sequence: TGTGCCAGCACCCGGACAGGGGTACAGACTGAAGCTTTCTTT. The chain recombines TRBV12-3 or TRBV12-4 with TRBJ1-1; 9 bases are a match to TRBD1. The ends lost 7 bases at V and 5 bases at J; junction bases unmatched: 8. CDR3 size: 14 residues.

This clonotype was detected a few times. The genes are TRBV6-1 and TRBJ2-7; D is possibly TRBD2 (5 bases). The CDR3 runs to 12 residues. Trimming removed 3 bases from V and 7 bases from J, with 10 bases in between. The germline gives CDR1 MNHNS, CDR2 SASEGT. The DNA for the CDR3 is TGTGCCAGCAGTGATCTTACGGGGGAGCAGTACTTC. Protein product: CASSDLTGEQYF.

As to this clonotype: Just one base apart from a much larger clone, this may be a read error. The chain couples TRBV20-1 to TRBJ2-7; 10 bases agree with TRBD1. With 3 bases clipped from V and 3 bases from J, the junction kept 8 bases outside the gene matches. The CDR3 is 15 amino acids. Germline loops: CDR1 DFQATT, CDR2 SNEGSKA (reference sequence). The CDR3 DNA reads TGCAGTGCTAGTAAAGGGACAGGGGTAAGCTACGAGCAGTACTTC. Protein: CSASKGTGVSYEQYF.

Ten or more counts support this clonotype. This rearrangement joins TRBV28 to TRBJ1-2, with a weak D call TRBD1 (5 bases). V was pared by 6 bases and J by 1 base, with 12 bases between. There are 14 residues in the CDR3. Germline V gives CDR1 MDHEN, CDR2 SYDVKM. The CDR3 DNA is TGTGCCAGCAGGACCGGGACTGATAACTATGGCTACACCTTC. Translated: CASRTGTDNYGYTF.

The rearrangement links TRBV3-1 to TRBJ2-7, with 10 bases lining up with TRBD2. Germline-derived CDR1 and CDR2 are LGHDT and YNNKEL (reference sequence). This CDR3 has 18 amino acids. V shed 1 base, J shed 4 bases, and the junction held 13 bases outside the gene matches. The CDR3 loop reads CASSQVATTSGARYEQYF. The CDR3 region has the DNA TGTGCCAGCAGCCAAGTTGCGACTACTAGCGGGGCTCGTTACGAGCAGTACTTC.

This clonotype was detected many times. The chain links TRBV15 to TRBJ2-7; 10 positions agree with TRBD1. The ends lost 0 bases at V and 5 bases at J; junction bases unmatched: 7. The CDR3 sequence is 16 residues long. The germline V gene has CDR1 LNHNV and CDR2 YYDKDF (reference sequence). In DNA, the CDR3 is TGTGCCACCAGCAGAGATCTTTGGGACAGGGGAGACGAGCAGTACTTC. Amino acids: CATSRDLWDRGDEQYF.

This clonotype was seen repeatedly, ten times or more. DNA for the CDR3: TGTGCCAGCAGTTACTCCCTAGCGGGGGAGGTCGGCTACGAGCAGTACTTC. This sequence encodes CASSYSLAGEVGYEQYF. The chain carries TRBV6-5 and TRBJ2-7; 10 bases agree with TRBD2. Germline trimming cut 0 bases from V and 3 bases from J; bases unmatched to any gene: 8. The CDR3 runs 17 residues. Germline CDR1 MNHEY, CDR2 SVGAGI.

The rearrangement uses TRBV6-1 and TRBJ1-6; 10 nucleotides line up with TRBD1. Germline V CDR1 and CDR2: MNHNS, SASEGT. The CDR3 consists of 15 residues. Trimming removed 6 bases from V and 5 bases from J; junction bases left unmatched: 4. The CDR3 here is CASRRDRGHNSPLHF. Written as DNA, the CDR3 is TGTGCCAGCAGGCGGGACAGGGGCCATAATTCACCCCTCCACTTT.

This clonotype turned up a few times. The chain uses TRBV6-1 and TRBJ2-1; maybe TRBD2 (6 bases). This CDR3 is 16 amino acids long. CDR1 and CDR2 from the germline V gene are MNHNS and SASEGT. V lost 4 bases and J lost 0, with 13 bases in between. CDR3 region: CASSATGLSSYNEQFF. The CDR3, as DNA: TGTGCCAGCAGTGCCACGGGACTCAGCTCCTACAATGAGCAGTTCTTC.